The 27 T cell receptor beta chains in this list originate from one sample, sequenced in a study of blood T cell repertoires in COVID-19. Some clones are missing from TCRdb's copy, which holds only in-frame ones; the method was immunoSEQ multiplex PCR. The data show roughly 160,000 clones, more than 85% seen once. Sequenced sample: peripheral blood. These receptors were obtained from a man aged 60 to 75 with COVID-19, enrolled during active disease.

This chain joins TRBV24-1 and TRBJ2-2; D is unresolved. CDR1 KGHDR and CDR2 SFDVKD come from the germline V gene. Trimming shortened V by 4 bases and J by 6 bases, and 14 bases separated the two germline ends. The CDR3 has 15 amino acids. In DNA, the CDR3 is TGTGCCACCAGTGACCCGAGACGGGTTTCCGGGGAGCTGTTTTTT. Protein: CATSDPRRVSGELFF.

The chain carries TRBV7-8 and TRBJ1-6, with TRBD1 as a possible D gene (6 bases). From germline, CDR1 is SGHVS and CDR2 FQNEAQ. V was pared by 7 bases and J by 7 bases, with 20 bases between. The CDR3 has 16 residues. CDR3 amino acids: CASTIPRGQGNSPLHF. In DNA, the CDR3 is TGTGCCAGCACCATACCTCGGGGACAAGGAAATTCACCCCTCCACTTT.

The chain combines TRBV7-9 with TRBJ1-2, with D tentatively TRBD1 (5 bases). V gave up 0 bases and J gave up 7 bases, with 12 bases separating them. Germline CDR1 is SEHNR and CDR2 is FQNEAQ (reference sequence). CDR3 length equals 14 residues. DNA for the CDR3: TGTGCCAGCAGCTTAGCACCAGGGATCGGTGGCTACACCTTC. Translated, it gives CASSLAPGIGGYTF.

This clone was counted a few times. In the same sample, other DNA sequences code for this CDR3. V gene TRBV3-1 (or the pseudogene TRBV3-2) combines with J gene TRBJ1-5; D not resolved. This CDR3 has 13 residues. V lost 0 bases and J lost 4, with 4 bases in between. The V gene's germline CDR1 is LGHDT and CDR2 YNNKEL (reference sequence). The CDR3: CASSQDRNQPQHF. CDR3 DNA: TGTGCCAGCAGCCAAGATAGAAATCAGCCCCAGCATTTT.

In this sample, this clone turned up once. J is TRBJ1-2 and V is TRBV7-2; D perhaps matches TRBD1 (6 bases). This CDR3 contains 15 residues. Germline V lookup: CDR1 SGHTA, CDR2 FQGNSA. V was shortened by 2 bases and J by 0 bases, with 10 bases between the two germline ends. The CDR3 bases are TGTGCCAGCAGCTTACGGGACATTGCTAACTATGGCTACACCTTC. It codes for CASSLRDIANYGYTF.

The chain employs TRBV5-1 and TRBJ2-1, with 12 bases that match TRBD2. Trimming at V came to 4 bases and at J to 5 bases, leaving 16 bases not matched to a gene. This CDR3 is built from 19 residues. CDR1 SGHRS and CDR2 YFSETQ come from the germline V gene. CDR3 residues: CASSRIGSSGGAFNNEQFF. In DNA, the CDR3 is TGCGCCAGCAGCCGAATTGGCTCTAGCGGGGGGGCTTTCAACAATGAGCAGTTCTTC.

This chain uses TRBV18 with TRBJ2-3, with a possible D match to TRBD2 (6 bases). V lost 1 base, J lost 1 base, and 9 bases lay in between. Germline-derived CDR1 and CDR2 are KGHSH and LQKENI. CDR3 length equals 15 residues. In nucleotides, the CDR3 is TGTGCCAGCTCACCACTAGCGGCCCGCACAGATACGCAGTATTTT. This gives the protein CASSPLAARTDTQYF. The entire variable domain, with the rest obtained from reference TRBV18 and TRBJ2-3, is as follows: NAGVMQNPRHLVRRRGQEARLRCSPMKGHSHVYWYRQLPEEGLKFMVYLQKENIIDESGMPKERFSAEFPKEGPSILRIQQVVRGDSAAYFCASSPLAARTDTQYFGPGTRLTVL.

The genes are TRBV5-6 and TRBJ2-7, with 8 bases aligning to TRBD1. Per the germline V gene, CDR1 is SGHDT and CDR2 is YYEEEE. V lost 3 bases to trimming and J lost 2 bases; unmatched junction nucleotides: 10. The CDR3 is 16 residues long. This CDR3 is CASSSVGDRPTYEQYF. The CDR3, as DNA: TGTGCCAGCAGCTCCGTCGGGGACAGGCCTACCTACGAGCAGTACTTC.

The rearrangement uses TRBV3-1 (or the pseudogene TRBV3-2) and TRBJ2-4; 7 positions match TRBD2. The trim removed 1 base at V and 2 bases at J, leaving 5 bases unmatched. Germline V lookup: CDR1 LGHDT, CDR2 YNNKEL (reference sequence). CDR3 length: 16 amino acids. The DNA of the CDR3 is TGTGCCAGCAGCCAAGTGGCGGGGGAGTCCAAAAACATTCAGTACTTC. Encoded protein: CASSQVAGESKNIQYF.

V and J are TRBV6-5 and TRBJ1-2, with TRBD1 identical over 7 bases. Trimming took 6 bases from V and 4 from J; bases not matched to a gene: 11. The CDR3 consists of 15 residues. Germline CDR1 is MNHEY and CDR2 is SVGAGI. This CDR3 reads CASRPMGQPLYGYTF. CDR3 nucleotide sequence: TGTGCCAGCAGGCCCATGGGACAGCCCCTCTATGGCTACACCTTC.

The gene calls are TRBV28 and TRBJ1-1, with a weak D call TRBD1 (5 bases). The germline V gene has CDR1 MDHEN and CDR2 SYDVKM. V was trimmed by 8 bases and J by 2 bases, leaving 9 bases between them. The CDR3 runs to 12 residues. The CDR3 protein is CASGQGNTEAFF. The CDR3 coding sequence is TGTGCCAGCGGCCAGGGAAACACTGAAGCTTTCTTT. The full variable domain, rest sourced from reference TRBV28 and TRBJ1-1, is DVKVTQSSRYLVKRTGEKVFLECVQDMDHENMFWYRQDPGLGLRLIYFSYDVKMKEKGDIPEGYSVSREKKERFSLILESASTNQTSMYLCASGQGNTEAFFGQGTRLTVV.

This chain links TRBV15 with TRBJ2-3, with D perhaps TRBD2 (7 bases). Looked up from germline, CDR1 is LNHNV and CDR2 is YYDKDF (reference sequence). Trimming shortened V by 1 base and J by 5 bases, and 13 bases separated the two germline ends. The CDR3 has 15 amino acids. CDR3 sequence reads: CATSRVGGQGDTQYF. In nucleotides, the CDR3 is TGTGCCACCAGCAGAGTCGGGGGGCAGGGAGATACGCAGTATTTT.

The chain joins TRBV12-3 or TRBV12-4 to TRBJ2-1; perhaps TRBD2 as D (6 bases). Trimming took off 3 bases at V and 9 bases at J, with 9 bases between the two ends. The CDR3 is made up of 12 amino acids. The CDR3 region has the DNA TGTGCCAGCAGTTTTAACGGGGGTGAGCAGTTCTTC. Its protein product is CASSFNGGEQFF.

The V call is TRBV7-4, the J call TRBJ1-1, with D possibly being TRBD1 (6 bases). Germline-derived CDR1 and CDR2 are SGHVT and SQSDAQ. The CDR3 runs 17 residues. With 5 bases removed from V and 4 bases from J, the gap between germline ends came to 23 bases. The DNA for the CDR3 is TGTGCCAGCAGCCGGGGGCCGGGGGGAGGTAGTGTCACTGAAGCTTTCTTT. Translating it yields CASSRGPGGGSVTEAFF.

The V and J genes are TRBV9 and TRBJ1-1; 7 nucleotides align to TRBD1. CDR1 and CDR2 from the germline V gene are SGDLS and YYNGEE. Trimming cost V 1 base and J 1 base; bases outside gene matches: 7. The CDR3 contains 16 residues. The CDR3 protein is CASSVKTGWGNTEAFF. The CDR3 DNA reads as TGTGCCAGCAGCGTAAAGACAGGGTGGGGGAACACTGAAGCTTTCTTT. The full variable domain, in which reference TRBV9 and TRBJ1-1 provide the parts outside the CDR3, is DSGVTQTPKHLITATGQRVTLRCSPRSGDLSVYWYQQSLDQGLQFLIQYYNGEERAKGNILERFSAQQFPDLHSELNLSSLELGDSALYFCASSVKTGWGNTEAFFGQGTRLTVV.

This clone appeared a single time. The chain uses TRBV4-3 and TRBJ1-4; the D is unclear. Trimming took off 0 bases at V and 3 bases at J, with 8 bases between the two ends. The CDR3 runs to 15 residues. Germline-derived CDR1 and CDR2 are LGHNA and YSLEER. The CDR3 region is CASSQDFQANEKLFF. Written as DNA, the CDR3 is TGCGCCAGCAGCCAAGATTTCCAGGCTAATGAAAAACTGTTTTTT.

The rearrangement uses TRBV7-2 and TRBJ2-7; D gene unclear. The V gene lost 1 base and the J gene lost 6 bases, with 7 bases spanning the gap. Germline lookup yields CDR1 SGHTA and CDR2 FQGNSA. The CDR3 consists of 12 residues. The CDR3 coding sequence is TGTGCCAGCAGCTTAGTCAGGCGCGAGCAGTACTTC. Its protein is CASSLVRREQYF. The whole variable domain, filled in from reference TRBV7-2 and TRBJ2-7, reads GAGVSQSPSNKVTEKGKDVELRCDPISGHTALYWYRQSLGQGLEFLIYFQGNSAPDKSGLPSDRFSAERTGGSVSTLTIQRTQQEDSAVYLCASSLVRREQYFGPGTRLTVT.

This clone occurred a few times. This chain links TRBV4-3 with TRBJ1-1, with unresolved D. Germline CDR1 reads LGHNA; CDR2 reads YSLEER. V gave up 0 bases and J gave up 1 base, with 9 bases separating them. The length of the CDR3 is 15 residues. CDR3 loop: CASSQEEGTNTEAFF. The CDR3 DNA sequence: TGCGCCAGCAGCCAAGAGGAGGGAACGAACACTGAAGCTTTCTTT.

CDR3 nucleotides: TGTGCCAGTAGTGTAAGCGGGGACTCCCCCGAGGGCTACACCTTC. As protein: CASSVSGDSPEGYTF. The chain uses TRBV19 and TRBJ1-2; perhaps TRBD1 as D (5 bases). The CDR3 runs to 15 residues. Germline V gene lookup returns CDR1 LNHDA and CDR2 SQIVND (reference sequence). V lost 5 bases and J lost 8, with 21 bases in between.

This chain connects TRBV7-2 to TRBJ2-1, with TRBD1 as a possible D gene (6 bases). The CDR3 has 15 amino acids. Trimming left V 5 bases short and J 0 bases short, with 11 bases between. CDR1 and CDR2 (germline): SGHTA, FQGNSA. The CDR3 loop is CASSRDTSSYNEQFF. The DNA for the CDR3 is TGTGCCAGCAGCAGGGACACGAGCTCCTACAATGAGCAGTTCTTC.

The V gene is TRBV9, the J gene TRBJ2-4, with a tentative D call TRBD2 (7 bases). This CDR3 is 15 amino acids long. Trimming shortened V by 4 bases and J by 8 bases, and 19 bases separated the two germline ends. Germline lookup yields CDR1 SGDLS and CDR2 YYNGEE. Written as DNA, the CDR3 is TGTGCCAGCAGCACCGAAGGCGGGGGCGGGGACATTCAGTACTTC. This translates into CASSTEGGGGDIQYF.

The V call is TRBV5-1, the J call TRBJ2-7; TRBD2 matches 11 bases. The germline V gene encodes CDR1 SGHRS and CDR2 YFSETQ. The V gene end was trimmed by 2 bases and the J gene end by 4 bases; junction bases not matched to a gene: 2. CDR3 length: 14 residues. The CDR3 DNA reads TGCGCCAGCAGCTTTAGCGGGGGGGTTTACGAGCAGTACTTC. Translation gives CASSFSGGVYEQYF.

J is TRBJ1-1 and V is TRBV27, with TRBD1 as a possible D gene (6 bases). Trimming shortened V by 2 bases and J by 1 base, and 8 bases separated the two germline ends. The germline V gene has CDR1 MNHEY and CDR2 SMNVEV (reference sequence). The CDR3 is 14 residues long. This chain's CDR3 is CASSLVRGNTEAFF. CDR3 bases: TGTGCCAGCAGTTTAGTCAGGGGGAACACTGAAGCTTTCTTT.

This sequence joins TRBV18 and TRBJ2-7; no firm D call. Trimming pared 3 bases from V and 0 bases from J, leaving 6 bases between. CDR3 length equals 13 residues. Germline CDR1 KGHSH, CDR2 LQKENI. CDR3 region: CASSPLSSYEQYF. CDR3 bases: TGTGCCAGCTCACCCCTGTCCTCCTACGAGCAGTACTTC.

V gene TRBV9 combines with J gene TRBJ1-2, with D maybe TRBD1 (5 bases). The CDR3 runs 13 residues. V lost 3 bases and J 8 bases, leaving 14 bases between the germline ends. Germline V gene data show CDR1 as SGDLS and CDR2 as YYNGEE. The CDR3 loop reads CASSARDHRGYTF. CDR3 DNA: TGTGCCAGCAGCGCCAGGGATCATCGCGGCTACACCTTC.

This clone has just a few counts. This chain links TRBV6-5 with TRBJ1-1; 8 bases map to TRBD1. The CDR3 has 13 amino acids. V gave up 6 bases and J gave up 5 bases; unmatched junction bases: 5. Germline CDR1 MNHEY, CDR2 SVGAGI. Here the CDR3 DNA reads TGTGCCAGCAGCCGGCAGGGGGCGACTGAAGCTTTCTTT. Protein: CASSRQGATEAFF.

V is TRBV6-2 or TRBV6-3 and J is TRBJ2-7; D is possibly TRBD1 (5 bases). The germline gives CDR1 MNHEY, CDR2 SVGEGT. Between the trimmed V and J ends, which lost 4 bases and 6 bases, there was a span of 19 bases. The length of the CDR3 is 15 residues. CDR3 amino acids: CASSSPTGLPGEQYF. The CDR3 nucleotides are TGTGCCAGCAGTTCCCCCACAGGCCTCCCTGGCGAGCAGTACTTC.